A single sample is the source of the 3 T cell receptor beta chains below, sequenced in a study of blood T cell repertoires in COVID-19. The repertoire was sequenced with immunoSEQ multiplex PCR; TCRdb's copy has only in-frame clones and lacks some. The sample shows approximately 170,000 clones, around four fifths of them seen only once. What was sequenced was peripheral blood. All receptors derive from a woman between 65 and 79 years old who had recovered from COVID-19.

This clone was observed a single time. DNA of the CDR3: TGTGCCAGCAGCGTCTTACCCGGGAGCAATCAGCCCCAGCATTTT. Its protein is CASSVLPGSNQPQHF. The chain employs TRBV9 and TRBJ1-5, with no clear D. The CDR3 extends over 15 amino acids. Germline values: CDR1 SGDLS, CDR2 YYNGEE. Trimming left V 2 bases short and J 1 base short, with 10 bases between.

The chain recombines TRBV4-2 with TRBJ2-2, with D hard to call. Germline CDR1 is LGHNA and CDR2 is YNFKEQ. Trimming pared 2 bases from V and 1 base from J, leaving 14 bases between. This CDR3 is 17 amino acids long. CDR3 residues: CASSQPVSERNTGELFF. CDR3 DNA sequence: TGTGCCAGCAGCCAACCGGTGTCGGAGCGGAACACCGGGGAGCTGTTTTTT.

The J gene is TRBJ2-2, the V gene TRBV7-2, with D possibly matching TRBD2 (6 bases). The CDR3 contains 13 residues. The germline gives CDR1 SGHTA, CDR2 FQGNSA. Trimming stripped 2 bases from V and 6 bases from J, with 7 bases between. The chain's CDR3 is CASSLWGAGELFF. The CDR3 DNA reads as TGTGCCAGCAGCTTATGGGGGGCCGGGGAGCTGTTTTTT.